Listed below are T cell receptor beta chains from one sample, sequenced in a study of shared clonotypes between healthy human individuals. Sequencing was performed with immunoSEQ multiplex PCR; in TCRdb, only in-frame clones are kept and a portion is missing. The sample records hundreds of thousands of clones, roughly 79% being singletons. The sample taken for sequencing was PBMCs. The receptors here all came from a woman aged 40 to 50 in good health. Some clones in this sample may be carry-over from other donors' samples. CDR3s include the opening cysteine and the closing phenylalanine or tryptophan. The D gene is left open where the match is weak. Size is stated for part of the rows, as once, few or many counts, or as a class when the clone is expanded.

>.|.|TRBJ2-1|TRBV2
TGTGCCAGCAAGCGCCGGGACCTAAATCACAATGAGCAGTTCTTC
CASKRRDLNHNEQFF
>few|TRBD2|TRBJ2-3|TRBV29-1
TGCAGCGTTATTAGCGGGGGAGATACGCAGTATTTT
CSVISGGDTQYF
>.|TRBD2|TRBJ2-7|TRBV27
TGTGCCAGCAGTTTATCTGGGGGCGGGAGGGTCTACGAGCAGTACTTC
CASSLSGGGRVYEQYF
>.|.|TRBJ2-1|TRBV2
TGTGCCAGCAGAAACGATGGGAATGAGCAGTTCTTC
CASRNDGNEQFF
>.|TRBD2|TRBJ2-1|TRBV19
TGTGCCAGTAGTATAGCTAGCGGGGCCTACAATGAGCAGTTCTTC
CASSIASGAYNEQFF
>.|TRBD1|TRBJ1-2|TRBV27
TGTGCCAGCAGTCCCAGGGACAGCTCACTGTCTAACTATGGCTACACCTTC
CASSPRDSSLSNYGYTF
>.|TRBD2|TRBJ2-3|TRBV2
TGTGCCAGCAGTGGGGGATGGGAGGGCCTGATAGATACGCAGTATTTT
CASSGGWEGLIDTQYF
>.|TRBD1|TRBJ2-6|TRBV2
TGTGCCAGCGTCAAGCGGACAGGGTCCGGGGCCAACGTCCTGACTTTC
CASVKRTGSGANVLTF
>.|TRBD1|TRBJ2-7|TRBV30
TGTGCCTGGAGCGCCGGGACAGAAACCTACGAGCAGTACTTC
CAWSAGTETYEQYF
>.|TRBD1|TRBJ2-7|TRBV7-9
TGTGCCAGCAGCTTAGGGACAGGGGGTGGCTACGAGCAGTACTTC
CASSLGTGGGYEQYF